Listed here are 25 T cell receptor beta chains from one sample, sequenced in a study of blood T cell repertoires in COVID-19 (dated by TCRdb to between 2020 and 2021). Library preparation was by the immunoSEQ multiplex PCR assay. TCRdb re-hosts the immuneACCESS table, in-frame sequences only. Its copies lack some clones; in the studies checked, an unresolved V gene accounts for under half of them, and the cause for the rest is not known. The sample yields 200,000 to 250,000 clones; roughly nine tenths were counted once. The ten largest clones add up to just under 6.5% of the sample. Sequenced: PBMCs or T cells enriched from blood (not recorded which). Receptor source: a woman aged 25 to 45 with acute COVID-19.

The chain employs TRBV28 and TRBJ1-6; 9 nucleotides agree with TRBD1. V gave up 5 bases and J gave up 7 bases; unmatched junction bases: 3. The germline gives CDR1 MDHEN, CDR2 SYDVKM. The CDR3 runs to 14 residues. The CDR3 DNA reads as TGTGCCAGCAGTAACGGACAGGGGAATTCACCCCTCCACTTT. Protein sequence: CASSNGQGNSPLHF.

V and J are TRBV2 and TRBJ2-7, with D possibly TRBD1 on 5 matching bases. This CDR3 spans 14 amino acids. V lost 6 bases to trimming and J lost 2 bases, with 14 bases between them. Germline loops: CDR1 SNHLY, CDR2 FYNNEI. This chain's CDR3 is CASRTEAGPYEQYF. For the CDR3, the DNA is TGTGCCAGCAGGACAGAGGCAGGGCCCTACGAGCAGTACTTC.

This sequence joins TRBV9 and TRBJ2-1, with 9 bases matching TRBD2. V lost 1 base and J lost 5; bases outside the gene matches: 4. Germline V CDR1 and CDR2: SGDLS, YYNGEE. The CDR3 extends over 15 amino acids. DNA for the CDR3: TGTGCCAGCAGCGTAAGCGGGAGGTCCGACAATGAGCAGTTCTTC. Protein product: CASSVSGRSDNEQFF.

The rearrangement joins TRBV7-9 to TRBJ2-7; TRBD2 might be the D (6 bases). Germline loops: CDR1 SEHNR, CDR2 FQNEAQ (reference sequence). The CDR3 covers 15 residues. V was trimmed by 5 bases and J by 1 base, leaving 15 bases between them. CDR3 sequence (DNA): TGTGCCAGCAGCGGGCGGGACTGGACGTCCTACGAGCAGTACTTC. Its protein product is CASSGRDWTSYEQYF.

This clone was found many times. J is TRBJ2-7 and V is TRBV5-1; 9 bases line up with TRBD1. V trimming: 2 bases; J trimming: 7 bases; junction bases outside the gene matches: 7. CDR3 length: 14 amino acids. Germline V gene lookup returns CDR1 SGHRS and CDR2 YFSETQ. Here the CDR3 reads CASSFGTGTGEQYF. CDR3 bases: TGCGCCAGCAGCTTCGGGACAGGGACGGGGGAGCAGTACTTC.

V gene TRBV7-2 combines with J gene TRBJ1-5; D remains ambiguous. The CDR3 loop spans 14 amino acids. The V gene's germline CDR1 is SGHTA and CDR2 FQGNSA. Trimming took 5 bases from V and 0 from J, leaving 8 bases between them. The CDR3 DNA reads TGTGCCAGCAGCCCACAGTATAGCAATCAGCCCCAGCATTTT. It encodes CASSPQYSNQPQHF.

The V call is TRBV2, the J call TRBJ1-6; the match to TRBD1 covers 8 bases. This CDR3 region has 13 residues. V lost 7 bases, J lost 6 bases, and 2 bases stayed unmatched. CDR1 and CDR2 (germline): SNHLY, FYNNEI. CDR3 coding DNA: TGTGCCAGCAACGACAGGGGTAATTCACCCCTCCACTTT. It encodes CASNDRGNSPLHF.

Only one count was recorded for this clone. The chain recombines TRBV19 with TRBJ1-3; TRBD1 might be the D (5 bases). Germline CDR1 reads LNHDA; CDR2 reads SQIVND (reference sequence). The V gene lost 0 bases and the J gene lost 0 bases, with 9 bases spanning the gap. The CDR3 spans 16 residues. CDR3 nucleotide sequence: TGTGCCAGTAGTATAGACGGGGGGGTCTCTGGAAACACCATATATTTT. Its translation: CASSIDGGVSGNTIYF.

V and J are TRBV18 and TRBJ2-7, with 7 bases matching TRBD1. CDR1 KGHSH and CDR2 LQKENI come from the germline V gene. With V trimmed by 2 bases and J by 6 bases, 7 bases remained unmatched. The CDR3 has 14 residues. Here the CDR3 DNA reads TGTGCCAGCTCACCAAATAGACAGGGCTCCGAGCAGTACTTC. It encodes CASSPNRQGSEQYF. The full variable domain, with the rest looked up from reference TRBV18 and TRBJ2-7, is NAGVMQNPRHLVRRRGQEARLRCSPMKGHSHVYWYRQLPEEGLKFMVYLQKENIIDESGMPKERFSAEFPKEGPSILRIQQVVRGDSAAYFCASSPNRQGSEQYFGPGTRLTVT.

This chain joins TRBV28 and TRBJ1-3; no clear D gene. V was pared by 8 bases and J by 3 bases, with 11 bases between. CDR3 length: 13 residues. Germline values: CDR1 MDHEN, CDR2 SYDVKM. The CDR3 spells CASYSSVGNTIYF. The CDR3 DNA reads as TGTGCCAGCTACTCGTCGGTTGGAAACACCATATATTTT. Using reference TRBV28 and TRBJ1-3 for the parts outside the CDR3, the full variable domain is DVKVTQSSRYLVKRTGEKVFLECVQDMDHENMFWYRQDPGLGLRLIYFSYDVKMKEKGDIPEGYSVSREKKERFSLILESASTNQTSMYLCASYSSVGNTIYFGEGSWLTVV.

The chain has TRBV11-2 and TRBJ2-3, with D possibly TRBD1 on 6 matching bases. The CDR3 runs to 13 residues. V was cut by 6 bases and J by 6 bases, with 13 bases left in between. CDR1 SGHAT and CDR2 FQNNGV come from the germline V gene. This chain's CDR3 is CASRRYTGDTQYF. Here the CDR3 DNA reads TGTGCCAGCAGACGATACACAGGGGATACGCAGTATTTT.

The rearrangement links TRBV28 to TRBJ1-3; D is perhaps TRBD1 (5 bases). CDR1 is MDHEN, CDR2 SYDVKM, per germline. The CDR3 is 17 residues long. The V gene lost 5 bases and the J gene lost 0 bases, with 17 bases spanning the gap. The CDR3 spells CASSPAPTAISGNTIYF. The CDR3 bases are TGTGCCAGCAGTCCCGCCCCGACAGCCATCTCTGGAAACACCATATATTTT.

The chain joins TRBV27 to TRBJ2-2; D might be TRBD2 (6 bases). Germline CDR1 MNHEY, CDR2 SMNVEV (reference sequence). The CDR3 loop spans 15 amino acids. V lost 2 bases and J lost 5, with 12 bases in between. CDR3: CASSLVGAGTGELFF. CDR3 nucleotides: TGTGCCAGCAGTTTAGTTGGGGCGGGAACCGGGGAGCTGTTTTTT.

This chain uses TRBV28 with TRBJ2-1; 13 bases fit TRBD2. The V gene end was trimmed by 6 bases and the J gene end by 10 bases; junction bases not matched to a gene: 6. The CDR3 extends over 14 amino acids. Germline V gene lookup returns CDR1 MDHEN and CDR2 SYDVKM. CDR3: CASRIGLAGEEQFF. For the CDR3, the DNA is TGTGCCAGCAGGATCGGACTAGCGGGAGAGGAGCAGTTCTTC.

This clone was counted only a few times. The J gene is TRBJ1-1, the V gene TRBV7-2; the match to TRBD1 covers 10 bases. Germline V CDR1 and CDR2: SGHTA, FQGNSA. This CDR3 comprises 16 residues. The J segment lost 2 bases and the V segment lost 1 base, leaving 4 bases of the junction unmatched. CDR3 residues: CASSLGQGAGNTEAFF. Written as DNA, the CDR3 is TGTGCCAGCAGCTTAGGACAGGGGGCGGGAAACACTGAAGCTTTCTTT.

The V gene is TRBV19, the J gene TRBJ2-7; 10 bases agree with TRBD1. Germline CDR1 LNHDA, CDR2 SQIVND (reference sequence). There are 18 residues in the CDR3. After removal of 4 bases from V and 11 bases from J, the junction contained 23 bases not matched to a gene. The CDR3 spells CASSKRVLSGTGAEGKYF. In DNA, the CDR3 is TGTGCCAGTAGTAAGCGTGTATTATCCGGGACAGGGGCGGAGGGCAAGTACTTC.

The rearrangement joins TRBV9 to TRBJ2-3; TRBD2 is a possible D gene (6 bases). The CDR3 extends over 14 amino acids. V was shortened by 1 base and J by 5 bases, with 11 bases between the two germline ends. Per the germline V gene, CDR1 is SGDLS and CDR2 is YYNGEE. In DNA, the CDR3 is TGTGCCAGCAGCGTACTTGGGGAGGTAGATACGCAGTATTTT. Amino acids: CASSVLGEVDTQYF. The full variable domain, completed using reference TRBV9 and TRBJ2-3, is DSGVTQTPKHLITATGQRVTLRCSPRSGDLSVYWYQQSLDQGLQFLIQYYNGEERAKGNILERFSAQQFPDLHSELNLSSLELGDSALYFCASSVLGEVDTQYFGPGTRLTVL.

This chain joins TRBV4-2 and TRBJ2-2, with 10 positions matching TRBD2. Per the germline V gene, CDR1 is LGHNA and CDR2 is YNFKEQ. V shed 0 bases, J shed 6 bases, and the junction held 13 bases outside the gene matches. The CDR3 runs to 19 residues. CDR3 loop: CASSQDLIVAGGRSGELFF. CDR3 sequence (DNA): TGTGCCAGCAGCCAAGATCTAATAGTAGCGGGGGGTAGGTCCGGGGAGCTGTTTTTT.

The V and J genes are TRBV9 and TRBJ2-1, with D unresolved. The CDR3 is made up of 15 amino acids. Germline CDR1 reads SGDLS; CDR2 reads YYNGEE. The V and J ends lost 0 bases and 0 bases respectively, with 7 bases between them. The DNA for the CDR3 is TGTGCCAGCAGCGTAGCCATCTACTCCTACAATGAGCAGTTCTTC. Translated, it gives CASSVAIYSYNEQFF.

The chain couples TRBV10-2 to TRBJ2-1; tentatively, D is TRBD2 (5 bases). The CDR3 has 15 residues. CDR1 and CDR2 from the germline V gene are WSHSY and SAAADI. V dropped 4 bases and J dropped 9 bases, with 19 bases sitting between them. CDR3: CASSGPVERRGEQFF. CDR3 sequence (DNA): TGCGCCAGCAGTGGACCGGTTGAGCGGAGAGGTGAGCAGTTCTTC.

The CDR3 protein is CASSTRGPNGEAFF. In DNA form, the CDR3 reads TGTGCCAGTAGTACCCGCGGGCCGAACGGTGAAGCTTTCTTT. The rearrangement joins TRBV19 to TRBJ1-1, with unresolved D. The CDR3 is 14 residues long. Between the trimmed V and J ends, which lost 4 bases and 7 bases, there was a span of 16 bases. Germline loops: CDR1 LNHDA, CDR2 SQIVND (reference sequence).

J is TRBJ1-2 and V is TRBV5-4, with D unresolved. This CDR3 is 16 amino acids long. In germline, CDR1 is SGHNT, CDR2 YYREEE (reference sequence). Trimming took 0 bases from V and 3 from J, leaving 15 bases between them. This chain's CDR3 is CASSLAPVQAHYGYTF. As DNA, the CDR3 is TGTGCCAGCAGCTTGGCTCCCGTTCAAGCCCACTATGGCTACACCTTC.

The rearrangement uses TRBV3-1 (or the pseudogene TRBV3-2) and TRBJ2-1; 10 nucleotides agree with TRBD2. Germline CDR1 reads LGHDT; CDR2 reads YNNKEL (reference sequence). V dropped 0 bases and J dropped 2; count of bases not matched to a gene: 7. The CDR3 covers 18 residues. Written as DNA, the CDR3 is TGTGCCAGCAGCCAAGAAGGGCTAGCGGGAGCACCCTACAATGAGCAGTTCTTC. It yields the protein CASSQEGLAGAPYNEQFF.

The J gene is TRBJ2-5, the V gene TRBV19; 10 bases agree with TRBD1. CDR1 LNHDA and CDR2 SQIVND come from the germline V gene (reference sequence). The CDR3 length is 15 residues. Trimming at V came to 5 bases and at J to 5 bases, leaving 8 bases not matched to a gene. The CDR3 loop is CASSARQGASETQYF. The CDR3 bases are TGTGCCAGTAGTGCAAGACAGGGGGCCTCGGAGACCCAGTACTTC. The whole variable domain, remainder taken from reference TRBV19 and TRBJ2-5, is DGGITQSPKYLFRKEGQNVTLSCEQNLNHDAMYWYRQDPGQGLRLIYYSQIVNDFQKGDIAEGYSVSREKKESFPLTVTSAQKNPTAFYLCASSARQGASETQYFGPGTRLLVL.

V is TRBV7-8 and J is TRBJ1-4, with 8 bases aligning to TRBD1. V trimming: 5 bases; J trimming: 4 bases; junction bases outside the gene matches: 6. The CDR3 runs 15 residues. The germline CDR1 and CDR2 sequences are SGHVS and FQNEAQ. Here the CDR3 DNA reads TGTGCCAGCAGCCCGCGACAGGGGATTAATGAAAAACTGTTTTTT. Translated, it gives CASSPRQGINEKLFF.